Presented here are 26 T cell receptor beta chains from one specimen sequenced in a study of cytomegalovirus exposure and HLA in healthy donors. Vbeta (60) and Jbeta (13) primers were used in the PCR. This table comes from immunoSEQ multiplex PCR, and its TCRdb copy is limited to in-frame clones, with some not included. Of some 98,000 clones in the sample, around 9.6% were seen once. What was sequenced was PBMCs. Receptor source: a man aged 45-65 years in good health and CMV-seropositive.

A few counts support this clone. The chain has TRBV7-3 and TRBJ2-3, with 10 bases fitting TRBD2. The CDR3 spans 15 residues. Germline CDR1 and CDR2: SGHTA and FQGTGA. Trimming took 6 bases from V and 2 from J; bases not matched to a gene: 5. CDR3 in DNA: TGTGCCAGCAGGCTAGCGGGGGCATCCACAGATACGCAGTATTTT. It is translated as CASRLAGASTDTQYF.

The CDR3 nucleotides read TGTGCCAGCTCACAAGGGGTCTACGAGCAGTACTTC. Amino acid sequence: CASSQGVYEQYF. The gene calls are TRBV18 and TRBJ2-7; D possibly corresponds to TRBD1 (5 bases). The V end was cut by 4 bases, the J end by 3 bases, with 7 bases between. This CDR3 has 12 residues. Germline V gene data show CDR1 as KGHSH and CDR2 as LQKENI.

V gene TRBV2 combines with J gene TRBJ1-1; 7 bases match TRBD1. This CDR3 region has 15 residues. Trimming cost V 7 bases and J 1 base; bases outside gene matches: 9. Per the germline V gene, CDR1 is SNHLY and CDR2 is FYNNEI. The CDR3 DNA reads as TGTGCCAGCATGTTTGAGGGGGCCTGGAACACTGAAGCTTTCTTT. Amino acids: CASMFEGAWNTEAFF.

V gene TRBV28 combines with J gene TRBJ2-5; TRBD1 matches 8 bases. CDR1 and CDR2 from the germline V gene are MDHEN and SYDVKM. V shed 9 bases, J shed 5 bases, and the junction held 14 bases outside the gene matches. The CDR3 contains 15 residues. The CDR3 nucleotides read TGTGCCAGTTCCCTCCGGGACAGGTATGATGAGACCCAGTACTTC. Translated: CASSLRDRYDETQYF.

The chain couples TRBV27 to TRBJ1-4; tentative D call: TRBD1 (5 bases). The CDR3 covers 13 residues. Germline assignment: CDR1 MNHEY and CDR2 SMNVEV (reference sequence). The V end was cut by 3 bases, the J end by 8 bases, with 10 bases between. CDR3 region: CASSFRGGEKLFF. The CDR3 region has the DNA TGTGCCAGCAGTTTTAGGGGAGGAGAAAAACTGTTTTTT. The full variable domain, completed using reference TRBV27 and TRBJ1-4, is EAQVTQNPRYLITVTGKKLTVTCSQNMNHEYMSWYRQDPGLGLRQIYYSMNVEVTDKGDVPEGYKVSRKEKRNFPLILESPSPNQTSLYFCASSFRGGEKLFFGSGTQLSVL.

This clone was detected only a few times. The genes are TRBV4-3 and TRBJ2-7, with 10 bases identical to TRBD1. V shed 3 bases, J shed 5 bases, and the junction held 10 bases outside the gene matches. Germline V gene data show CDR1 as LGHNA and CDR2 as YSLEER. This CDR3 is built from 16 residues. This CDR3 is CASSQVPGQGSHEQYF. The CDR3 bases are TGCGCCAGCAGCCAGGTTCCGGGACAGGGGTCCCACGAGCAGTACTTC.

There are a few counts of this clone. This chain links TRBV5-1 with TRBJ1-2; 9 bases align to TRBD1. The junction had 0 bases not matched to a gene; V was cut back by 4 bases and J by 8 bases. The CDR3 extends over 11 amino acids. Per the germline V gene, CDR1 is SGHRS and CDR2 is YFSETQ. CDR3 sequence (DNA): TGCGCCAGCAGCGGGACAGGGGGCTACACCTTC. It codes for CASSGTGGYTF.

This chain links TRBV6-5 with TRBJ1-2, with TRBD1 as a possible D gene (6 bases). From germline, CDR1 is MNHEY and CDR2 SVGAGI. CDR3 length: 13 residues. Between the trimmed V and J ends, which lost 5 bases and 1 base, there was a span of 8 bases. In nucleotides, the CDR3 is TGTGCCAGCAGTAACAGGGATAACTATGGCTACACCTTC. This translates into CASSNRDNYGYTF.

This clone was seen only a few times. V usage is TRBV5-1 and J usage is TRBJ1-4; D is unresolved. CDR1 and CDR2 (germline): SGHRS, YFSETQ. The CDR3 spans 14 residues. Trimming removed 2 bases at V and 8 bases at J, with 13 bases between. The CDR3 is CASSLGGSQEKLFF. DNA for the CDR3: TGCGCCAGCAGCTTAGGCGGCAGTCAAGAAAAACTGTTTTTT. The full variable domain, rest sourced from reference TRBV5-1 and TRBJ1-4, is KAGVTQTPRYLIKTRGQQVTLSCSPISGHRSVSWYQQTPGQGLQFLFEYFSETQRNKGNFPGRFSGRQFSNSRSEMNVSTLELGDSALYLCASSLGGSQEKLFFGSGTQLSVL.

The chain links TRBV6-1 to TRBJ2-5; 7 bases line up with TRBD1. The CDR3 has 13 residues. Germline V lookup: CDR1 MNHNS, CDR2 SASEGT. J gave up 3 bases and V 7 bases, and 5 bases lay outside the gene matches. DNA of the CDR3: TGTGCCAGCACCAGGGACAGCAAAGAGACCCAGTACTTC. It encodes CASTRDSKETQYF.

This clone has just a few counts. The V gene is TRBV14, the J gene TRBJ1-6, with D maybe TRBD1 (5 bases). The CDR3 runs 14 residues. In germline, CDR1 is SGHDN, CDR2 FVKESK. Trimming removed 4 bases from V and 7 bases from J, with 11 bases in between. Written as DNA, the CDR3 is TGTGCCAGCAGCCCGGGGGGGATCAATTCACCCCTCCACTTT. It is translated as CASSPGGINSPLHF.

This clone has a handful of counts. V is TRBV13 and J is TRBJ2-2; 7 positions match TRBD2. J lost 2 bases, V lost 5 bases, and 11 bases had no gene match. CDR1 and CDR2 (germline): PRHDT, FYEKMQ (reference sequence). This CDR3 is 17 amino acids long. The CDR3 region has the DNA TGTGCCAGCAGCCCCTTGGCGGGAGTAGAAAACACCGGGGAGCTGTTTTTT. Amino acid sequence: CASSPLAGVENTGELFF.

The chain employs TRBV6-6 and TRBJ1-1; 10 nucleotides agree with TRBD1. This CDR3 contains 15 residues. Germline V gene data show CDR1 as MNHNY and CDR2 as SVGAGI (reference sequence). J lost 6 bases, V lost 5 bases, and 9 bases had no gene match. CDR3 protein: CASSGRTGGDPEAFF. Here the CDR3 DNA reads TGTGCCAGCAGTGGCCGGACAGGGGGGGACCCTGAAGCTTTCTTT.

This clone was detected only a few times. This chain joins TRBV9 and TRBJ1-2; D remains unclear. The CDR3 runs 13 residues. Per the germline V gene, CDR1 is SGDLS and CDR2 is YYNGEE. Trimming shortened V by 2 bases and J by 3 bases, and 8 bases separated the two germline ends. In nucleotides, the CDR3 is TGTGCCAGCAGCGTGAGGCCCGACTATGGCTACACCTTC. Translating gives CASSVRPDYGYTF.

Here the CDR3 DNA reads TGTGCCAGTCGAATGAGTGGAGAATATGGCTACACCTTC. Translating gives CASRMSGEYGYTF. The chain joins TRBV27 to TRBJ1-2, with D uncertain. The CDR3 contains 13 residues. Per the germline V gene, CDR1 is MNHEY and CDR2 is SMNVEV (reference sequence). V lost 9 bases and J lost 5, with 16 bases in between.

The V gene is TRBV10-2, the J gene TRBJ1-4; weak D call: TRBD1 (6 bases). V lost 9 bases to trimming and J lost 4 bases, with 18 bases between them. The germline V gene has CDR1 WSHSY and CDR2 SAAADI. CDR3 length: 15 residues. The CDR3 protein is CASRSTGSRNEKLFF. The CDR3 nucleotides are TGCGCCAGTAGGTCTACAGGGAGTCGTAATGAAAAACTGTTTTTT.

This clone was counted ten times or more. In DNA form, the CDR3 reads TGTGCCATTGCCCGTGTGGGCAGGGGTGTCGGTGACACTGAAGCTTTCTTT. Residues: CAIARVGRGVGDTEAFF. The chain employs TRBV5-4 and TRBJ1-1; a weak D match, TRBD1 (6 bases). Germline assignment: CDR1 SGHNT and CDR2 YYREEE (reference sequence). Between the trimmed V and J ends, which lost 9 bases and 3 bases, there was a span of 27 bases. This CDR3 spans 17 amino acids.

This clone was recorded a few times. This CDR3 reads CASSSGQGHYEQYF. The CDR3 DNA reads as TGTGCCAGCAGTTCCGGACAGGGACACTACGAGCAGTACTTC. V gene TRBV27 combines with J gene TRBJ2-7; 8 positions match TRBD1. Germline V gene data show CDR1 as MNHEY and CDR2 as SMNVEV (reference sequence). The CDR3 covers 14 residues. The trim removed 4 bases at V and 3 bases at J, leaving 5 bases unmatched.

The chain's CDR3 is CASSQDRSLDQPQHF. CDR3 nucleotide sequence: TGCGCCAGCAGCCAAGATAGGAGCCTCGATCAGCCCCAGCATTTT. The chain carries TRBV4-3 and TRBJ1-5, with no clear D. The V gene lost 0 bases and the J gene lost 5 bases, with 11 bases spanning the gap. The CDR3 extends over 15 amino acids. Looked up from germline, CDR1 is LGHNA and CDR2 is YSLEER.

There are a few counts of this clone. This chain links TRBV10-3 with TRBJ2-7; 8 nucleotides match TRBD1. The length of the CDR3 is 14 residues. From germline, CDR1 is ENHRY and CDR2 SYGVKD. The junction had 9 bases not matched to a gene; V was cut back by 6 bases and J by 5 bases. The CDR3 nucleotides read TGTGCCATCAGAGCAGGGGGCACGGTCAACGAGCAGTACTTC. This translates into CAIRAGGTVNEQYF.

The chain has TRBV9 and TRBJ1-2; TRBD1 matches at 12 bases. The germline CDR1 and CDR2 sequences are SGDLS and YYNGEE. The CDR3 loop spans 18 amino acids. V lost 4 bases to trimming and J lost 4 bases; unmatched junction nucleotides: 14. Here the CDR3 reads CASSLRGGQGAEGYGYTF. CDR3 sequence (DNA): TGTGCCAGCAGCTTGAGAGGGGGACAGGGGGCAGAGGGCTATGGCTACACCTTC.

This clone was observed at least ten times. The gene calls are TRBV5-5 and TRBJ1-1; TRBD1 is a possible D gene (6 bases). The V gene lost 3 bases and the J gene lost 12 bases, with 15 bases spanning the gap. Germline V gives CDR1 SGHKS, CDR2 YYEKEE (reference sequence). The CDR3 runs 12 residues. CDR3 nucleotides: TGTGCCAGCAGCTCTAGTGGACAGTCTCCTTTCTTT. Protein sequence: CASSSSGQSPFF.

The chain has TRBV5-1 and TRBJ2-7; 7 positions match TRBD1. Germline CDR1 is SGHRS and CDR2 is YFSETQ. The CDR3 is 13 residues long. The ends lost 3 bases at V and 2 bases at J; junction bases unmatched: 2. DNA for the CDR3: TGCGCCAGCAGCTCGGGGACAGCCTACGAGCAGTACTTC. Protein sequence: CASSSGTAYEQYF.

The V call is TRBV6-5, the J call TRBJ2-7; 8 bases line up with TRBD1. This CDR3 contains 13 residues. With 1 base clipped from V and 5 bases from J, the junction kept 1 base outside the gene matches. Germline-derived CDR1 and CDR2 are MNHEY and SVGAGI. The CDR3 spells CASSYWTGNEQYF. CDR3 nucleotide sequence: TGTGCCAGCAGTTACTGGACAGGGAACGAGCAGTACTTC.

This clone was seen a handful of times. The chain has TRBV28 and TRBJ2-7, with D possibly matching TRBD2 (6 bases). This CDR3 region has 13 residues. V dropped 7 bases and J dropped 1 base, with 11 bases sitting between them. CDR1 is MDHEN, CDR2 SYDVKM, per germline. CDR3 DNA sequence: TGTGCCAGCAAGGGACTCCCTTCCTACGAGCAGTACTTC. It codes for CASKGLPSYEQYF.

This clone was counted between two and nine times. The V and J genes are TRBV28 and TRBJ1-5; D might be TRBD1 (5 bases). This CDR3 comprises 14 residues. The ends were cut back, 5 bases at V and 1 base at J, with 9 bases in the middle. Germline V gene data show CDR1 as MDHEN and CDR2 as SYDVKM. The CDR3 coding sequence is TGTGCCAGCAGTACTCGACAGAGCAATCAGCCCCAGCATTTT. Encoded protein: CASSTRQSNQPQHF.